This T cell receptor beta chain was sequenced in a study of neurological immune-mediated disorders. This clonotype showed up many times. The antigen is not known. CDR1 is SQVTM, CDR2 ANQGSEA, per germline. The V end lost 4 bases, the J end lost 1 base, and 7 bases lay between the germline ends. The CDR3 totals 12 residues. TCRdb analysed the 5' RACE reads with MiXCR anew, one entry per CDR3 protein. The table lists 35,000 to 40,000 distinct CDR3 sequences, roughly 7% of them singletons. Notes on the study in general: Subjects shared no identical expanded-clone CDR3 amino acid sequences, suggesting private TCR-beta repertoires in all groups.

The chain uses TRBV29-1 and TRBJ2-5; TRBD1 is a possible D gene (6 bases). Specimen: PBMCs. The TCR originated in a woman between 40 and 55 years old in good health. The CDR3 DNA follows: TGCAGCGTTGGGACAGCCCAAGAGACCCAGTACTTC. It yields the protein CSVGTAQETQYF. Using reference TRBV29-1 and TRBJ2-5 for the parts outside the CDR3, the full variable domain is SAVISQKPSRDICQRGTSLTIQCQVDSQVTMMFWYRQQPGQSLTLIATANQGSEATYESGFVIDKFPISRPNLTFSTLTVSNMSPEDSSIYLCSVGTAQETQYFGPGTRLLVL.